This entry describes one TCR beta chain. RNA, at roughly 0.45 to 1 ug, was reverse transcribed with random hexamers. The CDR3 of TCR beta was amplified by immunoSEQ multiplex PCR across 54 Vbeta and 13 Jbeta. Each CDR3 protein is one row after TCRdb ran MiXCR on the immunoSEQ multiplex PCR reads. The sample holds around 150,000 distinct CDR3 sequences, 94% seen once. The source of the sample is a study of CD8 T cells in Susac syndrome. The receptor was isolated from a human donor with multiple sclerosis. The sample was CD4+ T cells from PBMCs.

CDR3 residues: CASSPGGRINQPQHF. Written as DNA, the CDR3 is TGTGCCAGCTCACCCGGCGGGCGGATAAATCAGCCCCAGCATTTT. The chain joins TRBV18 to TRBJ1-5; no reliable D call. CDR1 and CDR2 from the germline V gene are KGHSH and LQKENI. The CDR3 spans 15 residues. With 3 bases removed from V and 4 bases from J, the gap between germline ends came to 13 bases.